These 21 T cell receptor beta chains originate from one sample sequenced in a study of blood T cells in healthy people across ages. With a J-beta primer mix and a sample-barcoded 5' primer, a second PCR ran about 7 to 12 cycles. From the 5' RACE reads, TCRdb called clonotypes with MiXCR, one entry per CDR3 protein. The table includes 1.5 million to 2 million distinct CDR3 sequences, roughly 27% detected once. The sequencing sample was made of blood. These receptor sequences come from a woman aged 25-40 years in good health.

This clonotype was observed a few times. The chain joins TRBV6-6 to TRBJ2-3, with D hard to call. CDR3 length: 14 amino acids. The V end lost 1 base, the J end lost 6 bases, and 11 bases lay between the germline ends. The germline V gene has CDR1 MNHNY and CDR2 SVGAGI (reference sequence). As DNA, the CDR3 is TGTGCCAGCAGTTACTATCAAGGGCGGGATACGCAGTATTTT. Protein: CASSYYQGRDTQYF.

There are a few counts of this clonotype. CDR3 in DNA: TGCGCCAGCAGCAATTACAGGGGTAGCACTGAAGCTTTCTTT. This encodes CASSNYRGSTEAFF. The chain couples TRBV4-1 to TRBJ1-1, with 7 nucleotides matching TRBD1. After removal of 5 bases from V and 4 bases from J, the junction contained 7 bases not matched to a gene. The CDR3 runs to 14 residues. Germline V lookup: CDR1 MGHRA, CDR2 YSYEKL.

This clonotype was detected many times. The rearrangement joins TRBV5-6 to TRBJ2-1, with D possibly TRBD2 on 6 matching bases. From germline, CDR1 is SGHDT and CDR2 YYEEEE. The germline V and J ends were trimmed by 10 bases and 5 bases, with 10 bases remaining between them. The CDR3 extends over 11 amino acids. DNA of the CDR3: TGTGCCGTGGAGGGGAACAATGAGCAGTTCTTC. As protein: CAVEGNNEQFF.

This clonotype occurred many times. CDR3 nucleotides: TGTGCCAGCAGCCTACCTATACAGGGGGCCGAGCAGTACTTC. Protein sequence: CASSLPIQGAEQYF. The chain joins TRBV12-3 or TRBV12-4 to TRBJ2-7; 9 bases match TRBD1. V was pared by 6 bases and J by 6 bases, with 9 bases of the junction left unmatched. The CDR3 extends over 14 amino acids.

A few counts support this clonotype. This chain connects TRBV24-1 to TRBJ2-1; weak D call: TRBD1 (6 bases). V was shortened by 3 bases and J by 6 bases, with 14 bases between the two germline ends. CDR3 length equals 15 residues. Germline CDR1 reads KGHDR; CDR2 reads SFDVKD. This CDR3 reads CATSDERGWVNEQFF. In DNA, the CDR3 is TGTGCCACCAGTGATGAGAGGGGGTGGGTCAATGAGCAGTTCTTC.

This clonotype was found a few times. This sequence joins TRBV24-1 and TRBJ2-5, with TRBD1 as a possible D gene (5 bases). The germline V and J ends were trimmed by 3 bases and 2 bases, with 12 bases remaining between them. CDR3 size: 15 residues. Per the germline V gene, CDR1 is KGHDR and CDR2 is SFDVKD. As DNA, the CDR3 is TGTGCCACCAGTGATGCCGACAGACTTCAAGAGACCCAGTACTTC. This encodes CATSDADRLQETQYF.

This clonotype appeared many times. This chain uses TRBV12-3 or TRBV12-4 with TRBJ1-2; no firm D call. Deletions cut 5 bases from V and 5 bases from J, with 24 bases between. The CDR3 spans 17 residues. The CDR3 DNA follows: TGTGCCAGCAGTCTCCTGATTGCCCGGGAGGCTTTATATGGCTACACCTTC. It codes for CASSLLIAREALYGYTF.

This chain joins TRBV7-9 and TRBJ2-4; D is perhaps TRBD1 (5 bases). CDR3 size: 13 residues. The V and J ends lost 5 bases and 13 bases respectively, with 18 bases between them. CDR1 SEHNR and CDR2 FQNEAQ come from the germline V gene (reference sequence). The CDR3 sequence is CASSQLGAEGQYF. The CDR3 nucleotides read TGTGCCAGCAGCCAATTAGGGGCCGAAGGCCAGTACTTC.

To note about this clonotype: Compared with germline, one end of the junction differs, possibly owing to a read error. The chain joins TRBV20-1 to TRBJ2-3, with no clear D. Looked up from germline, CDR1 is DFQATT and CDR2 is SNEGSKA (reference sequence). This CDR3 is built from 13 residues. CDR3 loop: CSVRDSSTDTQYF. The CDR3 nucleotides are TGCAGTGTTAGAGACTCCAGCACAGATACGCAGTATTTT.

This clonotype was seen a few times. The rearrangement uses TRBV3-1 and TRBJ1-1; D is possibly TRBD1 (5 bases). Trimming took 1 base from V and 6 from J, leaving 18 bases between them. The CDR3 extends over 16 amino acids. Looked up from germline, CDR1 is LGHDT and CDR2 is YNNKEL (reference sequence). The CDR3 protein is CASSQGQASRGAEAFF. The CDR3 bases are TGTGCCAGCAGCCAAGGCCAGGCCTCCCGGGGCGCTGAAGCTTTCTTT.

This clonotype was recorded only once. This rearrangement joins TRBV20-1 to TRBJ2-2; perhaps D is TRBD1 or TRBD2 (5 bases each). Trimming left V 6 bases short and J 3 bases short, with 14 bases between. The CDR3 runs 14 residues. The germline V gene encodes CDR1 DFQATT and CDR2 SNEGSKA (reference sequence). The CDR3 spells CSAVRDPDTGELFF. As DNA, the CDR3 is TGCAGTGCCGTCCGGGACCCGGACACCGGGGAGCTGTTTTTT.

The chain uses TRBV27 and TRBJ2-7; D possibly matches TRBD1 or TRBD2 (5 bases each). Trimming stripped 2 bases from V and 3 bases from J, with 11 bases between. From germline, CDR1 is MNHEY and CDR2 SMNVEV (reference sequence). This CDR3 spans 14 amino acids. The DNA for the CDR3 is TGTGCCAGCAGTTTAACTGGGGGAATCTACGAGCAGTACTTC. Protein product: CASSLTGGIYEQYF.

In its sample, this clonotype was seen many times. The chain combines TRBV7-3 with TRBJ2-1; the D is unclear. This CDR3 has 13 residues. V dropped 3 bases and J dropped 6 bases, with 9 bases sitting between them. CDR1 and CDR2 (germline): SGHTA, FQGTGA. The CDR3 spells CASSFTESNEQFF. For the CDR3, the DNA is TGTGCCAGCAGCTTTACCGAAAGCAATGAGCAGTTCTTC.

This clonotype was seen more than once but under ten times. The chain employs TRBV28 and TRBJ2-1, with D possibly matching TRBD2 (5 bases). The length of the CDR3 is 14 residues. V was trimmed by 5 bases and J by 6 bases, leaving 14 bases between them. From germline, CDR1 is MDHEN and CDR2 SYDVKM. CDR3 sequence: CASSTTLASNEQFF. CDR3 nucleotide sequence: TGTGCCAGCAGTACCACCTTAGCGAGCAATGAGCAGTTCTTC.

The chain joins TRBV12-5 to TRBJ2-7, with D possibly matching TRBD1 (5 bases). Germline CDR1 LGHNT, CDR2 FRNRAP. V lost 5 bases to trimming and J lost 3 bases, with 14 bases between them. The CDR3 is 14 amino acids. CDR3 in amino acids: CASGARQKLYEQYF. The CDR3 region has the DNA TGTGCTAGTGGTGCCAGACAGAAGCTCTACGAGCAGTACTTC.

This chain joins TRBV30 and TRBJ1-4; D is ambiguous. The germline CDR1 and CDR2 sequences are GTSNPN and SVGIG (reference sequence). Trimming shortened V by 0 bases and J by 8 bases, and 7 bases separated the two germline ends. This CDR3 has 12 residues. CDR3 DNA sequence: TGTGCCTGGAGTGTATCTGGGGAAAAACTGTTTTTT. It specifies CAWSVSGEKLFF. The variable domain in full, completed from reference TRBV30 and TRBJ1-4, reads SQTIHQWPATLVQPVGSPLSLECTVEGTSNPNLYWYRQAAGRGLQLLFYSVGIGQISSEVPQNLSASRPQDRQFILSSKKLLLSDSGFYLCAWSVSGEKLFFGSGTQLSVL.

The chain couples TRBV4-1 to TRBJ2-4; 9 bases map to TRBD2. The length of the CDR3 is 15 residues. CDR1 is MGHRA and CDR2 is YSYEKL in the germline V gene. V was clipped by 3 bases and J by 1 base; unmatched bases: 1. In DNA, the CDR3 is TGCGCCAGCAGCCACACTAGCGGGGCCAAAAACATTCAGTACTTC. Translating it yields CASSHTSGAKNIQYF.

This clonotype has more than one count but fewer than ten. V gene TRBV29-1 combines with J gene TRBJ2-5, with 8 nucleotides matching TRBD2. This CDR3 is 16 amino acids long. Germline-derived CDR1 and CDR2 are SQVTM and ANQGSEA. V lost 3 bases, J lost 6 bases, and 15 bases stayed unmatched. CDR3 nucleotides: TGCAGCGTTGATTCGGCGGGAGCGGGGGTCACCAAGACCCAGTACTTC. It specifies CSVDSAGAGVTKTQYF.

CDR3 residues: CASSNGVWNTGELFF. The CDR3 DNA reads as TGTGCCAGCAGCAATGGGGTCTGGAACACCGGGGAGCTGTTTTTT. This chain uses TRBV7-2 with TRBJ2-2; D is unclear. This CDR3 comprises 15 residues. The germline gives CDR1 SGHTA, CDR2 FQGNSA. V lost 5 bases and J lost 1, with 11 bases in between.

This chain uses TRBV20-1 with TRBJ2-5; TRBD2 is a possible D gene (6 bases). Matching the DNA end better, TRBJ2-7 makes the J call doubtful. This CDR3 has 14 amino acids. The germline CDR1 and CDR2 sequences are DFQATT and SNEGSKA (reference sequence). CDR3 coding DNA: TGCAGTGCTAGCGACGGACTACCCAGTAACGAGCAGTACTTC. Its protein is CSASDGLPSNEQYF.

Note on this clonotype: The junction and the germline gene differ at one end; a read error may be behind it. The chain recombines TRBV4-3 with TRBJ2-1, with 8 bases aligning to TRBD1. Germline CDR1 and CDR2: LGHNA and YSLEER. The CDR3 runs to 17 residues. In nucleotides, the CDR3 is TGCGCCAACAGCCAAGGCAGGGGGCAGGGCGTGGGAAATGAGCAGTTCTTC. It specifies CANSQGRGQGVGNEQFF.